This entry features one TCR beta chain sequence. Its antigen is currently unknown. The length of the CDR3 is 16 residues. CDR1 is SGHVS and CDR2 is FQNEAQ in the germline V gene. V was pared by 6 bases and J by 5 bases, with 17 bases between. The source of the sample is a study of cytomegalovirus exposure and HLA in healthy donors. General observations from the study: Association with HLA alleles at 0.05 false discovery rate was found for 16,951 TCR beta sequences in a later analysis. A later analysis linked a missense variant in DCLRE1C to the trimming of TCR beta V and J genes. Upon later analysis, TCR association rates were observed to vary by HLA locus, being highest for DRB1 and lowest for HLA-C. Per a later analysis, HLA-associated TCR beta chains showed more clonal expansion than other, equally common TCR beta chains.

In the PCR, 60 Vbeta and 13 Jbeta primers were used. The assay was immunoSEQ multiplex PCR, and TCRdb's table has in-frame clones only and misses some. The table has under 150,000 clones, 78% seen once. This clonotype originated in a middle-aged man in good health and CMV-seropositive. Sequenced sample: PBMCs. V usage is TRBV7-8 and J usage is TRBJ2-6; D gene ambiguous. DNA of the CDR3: TGTGCCAGCAGTCATTTGAGGTTTTTGAGGGCCAACGTCCTGACTTTC. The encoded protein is CASSHLRFLRANVLTF.